The source of this T cell receptor beta chain is a study of beta chain features in type 1 diabetes. Notes on the study in general: For Type 1 diabetes patients, all four CD4+ subsets carried TCRB CDR3s that were moderately but significantly shorter.

With 1 base clipped from V and 2 bases from J, the junction kept 5 bases outside the gene matches. CDR1 and CDR2 (germline): SGHNT, YYREEE (reference sequence). The CDR3 is 16 residues long. Investigators reverse transcribed all isolated RNA, so they sequenced expressed TCRB transcripts. TCRdb keeps only in-frame clones here, not all; method: immunoSEQ multiplex PCR. The repertoire has around 280,000 clones, approximately 16% of them found once; the top ten carry roughly 0.015%. About this clone: What it binds is unknown.

The material sequenced was naive CD4+ T cells from blood. The rearrangement joins TRBV5-4 to TRBJ2-3; 9 bases are shared with TRBD2. The TCR sequence derives from a man aged 18 to 30 with type 1 diabetes. The CDR3 spells CASSLFLAGPTDTQYF. The CDR3 bases are TGTGCCAGCAGCTTGTTCCTAGCGGGACCCACAGATACGCAGTATTTT.